Below, 7 T cell receptor beta chains from the same sample are listed, as sequenced in a study of cytomegalovirus exposure and HLA in healthy donors. With 60 Vbeta and 13 Jbeta primers, the PCR was carried out. This table comes from immunoSEQ multiplex PCR, and its TCRdb copy is limited to in-frame clones, with some not included. The data show more than 150,000 clones, with 81% seen just once and about 2.2% held by the top ten. The sample taken for sequencing was PBMCs. The receptors were gathered from a woman aged 25-40 years in good health and CMV-seronegative.

The chain carries TRBV6-1 and TRBJ1-5, with D uncertain. V was pared by 4 bases and J by 0 bases, with 4 bases between. Germline CDR1 and CDR2: MNHNS and SASEGT. The CDR3 loop spans 13 amino acids. CDR3 coding DNA: TGTGCCAGCAGTGTACATAGCAATCAGCCCCAGCATTTT. Translation gives CASSVHSNQPQHF.

The rearrangement links TRBV4-3 to TRBJ2-2, with D tentatively TRBD2 (5 bases). Looked up from germline, CDR1 is LGHNA and CDR2 is YSLEER. V lost 0 bases to trimming and J lost 5 bases, with 7 bases between them. The CDR3 extends over 14 amino acids. The CDR3 sequence is CASSQEWRTGELFF. DNA of the CDR3: TGCGCCAGCAGCCAAGAGTGGAGGACCGGGGAGCTGTTTTTT.

This chain links TRBV13 with TRBJ2-7, with 11 bases matching TRBD1. V lost 5 bases and J lost 5; bases outside the gene matches: 8. The CDR3 has 15 residues. Germline assignment: CDR1 PRHDT and CDR2 FYEKMQ (reference sequence). This chain's CDR3 is CASSPFGQGADEQYF. The DNA of the CDR3 is TGTGCCAGCAGCCCGTTCGGACAGGGGGCCGACGAGCAGTACTTC.

The V call is TRBV18, the J call TRBJ1-1; D is perhaps TRBD1 (5 bases). Trimming stripped 3 bases from V and 0 bases from J, with 8 bases between. The CDR3 runs 14 residues. Per the germline V gene, CDR1 is KGHSH and CDR2 is LQKENI. In nucleotides, the CDR3 is TGTGCCAGCTCACCCGACAGCATGAACACTGAAGCTTTCTTT. Its protein product is CASSPDSMNTEAFF.

This clone was seen only a few times. V usage is TRBV28 and J usage is TRBJ1-5, with TRBD1 identical over 8 bases. This CDR3 has 15 amino acids. CDR1 and CDR2 from the germline V gene are MDHEN and SYDVKM. The V and J ends lost 7 bases and 2 bases, in that order; junction bases with no gene match: 7. The DNA for the CDR3 is TGTGCCAGCACCCCGGACAGGGATGGCAATCAGCCCCAGCATTTT. Translation gives CASTPDRDGNQPQHF. Complete variable domain (other parts from reference TRBV28 and TRBJ1-5): DVKVTQSSRYLVKRTGEKVFLECVQDMDHENMFWYRQDPGLGLRLIYFSYDVKMKEKGDIPEGYSVSREKKERFSLILESASTNQTSMYLCASTPDRDGNQPQHFGDGTRLSIL.

V and J are TRBV19 and TRBJ2-1, with 12 positions matching TRBD2. V gave up 6 bases and J gave up 7 bases; unmatched junction bases: 10. CDR3 length: 16 amino acids. CDR1 is LNHDA and CDR2 is SQIVND in the germline V gene (reference sequence). CDR3 nucleotide sequence: TGTGCCAGTAGCCGGTCCGGGACTAGCGGGTCAAATGAGCAGTTCTTC. Translating gives CASSRSGTSGSNEQFF.

The V and J genes are TRBV4-2 and TRBJ1-1; 9 positions agree with TRBD1. Germline CDR1 LGHNA, CDR2 YNFKEQ. CDR3 length equals 15 residues. V shed 5 bases and J 2 bases; nucleotides not matched to a gene: 6. CDR3 sequence reads: CASSGETGGNTEAFF. CDR3 nucleotide sequence: TGTGCCAGCAGCGGCGAGACAGGGGGAAACACTGAAGCTTTCTTT.